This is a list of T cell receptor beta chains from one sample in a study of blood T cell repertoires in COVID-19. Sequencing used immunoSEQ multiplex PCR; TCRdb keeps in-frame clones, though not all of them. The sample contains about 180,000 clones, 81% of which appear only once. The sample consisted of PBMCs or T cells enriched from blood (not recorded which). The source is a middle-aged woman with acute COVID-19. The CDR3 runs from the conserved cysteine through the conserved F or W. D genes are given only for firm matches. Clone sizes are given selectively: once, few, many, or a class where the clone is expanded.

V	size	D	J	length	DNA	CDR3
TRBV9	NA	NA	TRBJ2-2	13	TGTGCCAGCAGCTTCCCGCAGGCCGGGGAGCTGTTTTTT	CASSFPQAGELFF
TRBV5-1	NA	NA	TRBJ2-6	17	TGCGCCAGCAGTGCTTACCCTCCGGGGTCTGGGGCCAACGTCCTGACTTTC	CASSAYPPGSGANVLTF
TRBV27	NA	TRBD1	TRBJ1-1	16	TGTGCCAGCAGTTCGGGACAGGGGGCAGTTGAGGCTGAAGCTTTCTTT	CASSSGQGAVEAEAFF
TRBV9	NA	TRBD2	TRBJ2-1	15	TGTGCCAGCAGCGTGCGGACTAGCGGGAGTAATGAGCAGTTCTTC	CASSVRTSGSNEQFF
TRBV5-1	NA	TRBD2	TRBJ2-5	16	TGCGCCAGCAGGTACTCGGGACTAGCGGGAGTAGAGACCCAGTACTTC	CASRYSGLAGVETQYF
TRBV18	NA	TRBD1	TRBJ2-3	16	TGTGCCAGCTCACCTACAGGGGCTGCAAGCACAGATACGCAGTATTTT	CASSPTGAASTDTQYF
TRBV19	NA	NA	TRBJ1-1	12	TGTGCCAGTAATGATCTGGCCACTGAAGCTTTCTTT	CASNDLATEAFF
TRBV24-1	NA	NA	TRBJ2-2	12	TGTGCCACCAGTGACCGCACCGGGGAGCTGTTTTTT	CATSDRTGELFF
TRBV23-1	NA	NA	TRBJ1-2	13	TGCGCCACCAAGACAGGAACTAACTATGGCTACACCTTC	CATKTGTNYGYTF
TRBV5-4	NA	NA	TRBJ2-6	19	TGTGCCAGCAGCTCCCTATTAAGCCTCGTCAATTCTAAGGCCAACGTCCTGACTTTC	CASSSLLSLVNSKANVLTF
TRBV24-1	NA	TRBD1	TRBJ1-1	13	TGTGCCACCAGTGAACCAGGGGGCACTGAAGCTTTCTTT	CATSEPGGTEAFF
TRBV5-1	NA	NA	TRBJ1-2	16	TGCGCCAGCAGCCCGACAGGAGCACCAACTAACTATGGCTACACCTTC	CASSPTGAPTNYGYTF
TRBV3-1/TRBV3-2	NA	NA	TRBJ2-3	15	TGTGCCAGCAGCCAAGTCCTTACTAGCACAGATACGCAGTATTTT	CASSQVLTSTDTQYF
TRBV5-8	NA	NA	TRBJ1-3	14	TGTGCCAGCAGCTTGTCGTCCTCTGGAAACACCATATATTTT	CASSLSSSGNTIYF
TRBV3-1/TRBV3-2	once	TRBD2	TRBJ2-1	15	TGTGCCAGCAGCCCCCAACTAGCGGGAGTTAATGAGCAGTTCTTC	CASSPQLAGVNEQFF
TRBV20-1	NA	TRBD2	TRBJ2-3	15	TGCAGTGCTAGTAGCGGGAGGGCCATGATTGATACGCAGTATTTT	CSASSGRAMIDTQYF
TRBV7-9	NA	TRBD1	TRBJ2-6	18	TGTGCCAGCAGCTTTGGACAGGGAATATCCTCTGGGGCCAACGTCCTGACTTTC	CASSFGQGISSGANVLTF
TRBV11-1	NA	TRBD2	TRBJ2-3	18	TGTGCCAGCAGCTTAGCGGATAGTAGCGGGGGGCCCACAGATACGCAGTATTTT	CASSLADSSGGPTDTQYF
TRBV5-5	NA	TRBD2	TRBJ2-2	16	TGTGCCAGCAGCTTGGCAACTAGCGCGAACACCGGGGAGCTGTTTTTT	CASSLATSANTGELFF
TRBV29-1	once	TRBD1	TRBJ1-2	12	TGCAGCGCCTGGGACAGGGAAGCTGGCTACACCTTC	CSAWDREAGYTF
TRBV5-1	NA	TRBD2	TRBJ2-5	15	TGCGCCAGCACGACGGGACTAGCGTACCAAGAGACCCAGTACTTC	CASTTGLAYQETQYF
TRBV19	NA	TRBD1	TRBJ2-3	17	TGTGCCACCGGACAGGGGAAGGAGGTAGCGAGAACAGATACGCAGTATTTT	CATGQGKEVARTDTQYF
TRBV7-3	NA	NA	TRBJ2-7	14	TGTGCCAGCAGCCCCGCTCCCGGGGCCTACGAGCAGTACTTC	CASSPAPGAYEQYF
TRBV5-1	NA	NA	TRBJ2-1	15	TGCGCCAGCCCTCGACTGAAGAGCTCCTACAATGAGCAGTTCTTC	CASPRLKSSYNEQFF
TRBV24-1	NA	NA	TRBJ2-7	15	TGTGCCACCAGTGATTACGGGACTGGACGCTACGAGCAGTACTTC	CATSDYGTGRYEQYF
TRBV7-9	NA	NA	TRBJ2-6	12	TGTGACCTAGGTGATGGGGCCAACGTCCTGACTTTC	CDLGDGANVLTF
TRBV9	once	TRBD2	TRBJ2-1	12	TGTGCCAGCAGCGGACTAGCAGATGAGCAGTTCTTC	CASSGLADEQFF
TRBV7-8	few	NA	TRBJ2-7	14	TGTGCCAGCAGCTTAGGGACAGCCACCTACGAGCAGTACTTC	CASSLGTATYEQYF
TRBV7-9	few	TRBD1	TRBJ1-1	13	TGTGCCAGCAGCCCACGACAGGGAACTGAAGCTTTCTTT	CASSPRQGTEAFF
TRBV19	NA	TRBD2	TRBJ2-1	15	TGTGCCAGTAGTATGAGTCTAGCGGATTACAATGAGCAGTTCTTC	CASSMSLADYNEQFF
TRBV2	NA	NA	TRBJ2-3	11	TGTGCCAGCAGTTCTACAGATACGCAGTATTTT	CASSSTDTQYF
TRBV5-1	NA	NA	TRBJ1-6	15	TGCGCCACGAGACAGGACGGCTCCTATAATTCACCCCTCCACTTT	CATRQDGSYNSPLHF
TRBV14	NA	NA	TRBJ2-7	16	TGTGCCAGCAGCGCCCAGGGGTCTAAATTTACCTACGAGCAGTACTTC	CASSAQGSKFTYEQYF
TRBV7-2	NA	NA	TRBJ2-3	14	TGTGCCAGCAGCTCCCAGGGGACCGCAGATACGCAGTATTTT	CASSSQGTADTQYF
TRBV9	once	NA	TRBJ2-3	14	TGTGCCAGCAGCGGGACGGGAAAAAGTAGTACGCAGTATTTT	CASSGTGKSSTQYF
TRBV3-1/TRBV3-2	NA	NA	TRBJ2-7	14	TGTGCCAGCAGCCAAACAGGGAGCTCCTACGAGCAGTACTTC	CASSQTGSSYEQYF
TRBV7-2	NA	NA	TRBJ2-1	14	TGTGCCAGCAGCGCCAGCGGTAGGGCGGATGAGCAGTTCTTC	CASSASGRADEQFF
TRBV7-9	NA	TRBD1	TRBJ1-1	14	TGTGCCAGCAGCTTATCGTCAGGGGGCACTGAAGCTTTCTTT	CASSLSSGGTEAFF
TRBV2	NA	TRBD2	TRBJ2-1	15	TGTGCCAGCACCAAGGGACTAGCGGGAAACAGTGAGCAGTTCTTC	CASTKGLAGNSEQFF
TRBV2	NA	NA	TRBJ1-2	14	TGTGCCAGCAGTAATTTTTCTCCTAGCTATGGCTACACCTTC	CASSNFSPSYGYTF
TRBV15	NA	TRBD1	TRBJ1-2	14	TGTGCCACCAGCAGCCAGGGGGCTAGGTATGGCTACACCTTC	CATSSQGARYGYTF
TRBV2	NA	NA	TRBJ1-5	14	TGTGCCAGCAGCGACACAGGGAGCAGACAGCCCCAGCATTTT	CASSDTGSRQPQHF
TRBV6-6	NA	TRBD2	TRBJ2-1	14	TGTGCCAGCAGTTACTCGGGGACTAGCGATGAGCAGTTCTTC	CASSYSGTSDEQFF
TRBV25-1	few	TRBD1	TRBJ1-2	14	TGTGCCAGCAGTGACTTGCAGGGGGCCCTAGGCTACACCTTC	CASSDLQGALGYTF
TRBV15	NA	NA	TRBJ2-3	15	TGTGCCACCAGCAGAGATTCCAGCGCCTCAGATACGCAGTATTTT	CATSRDSSASDTQYF
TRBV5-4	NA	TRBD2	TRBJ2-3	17	TGTGCCAGCAGCTTTGGTAGCGGGAGGGCGGGAGTGGATACGCAGTATTTT	CASSFGSGRAGVDTQYF
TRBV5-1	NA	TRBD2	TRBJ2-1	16	TGCGCCAGCAGCTTGGCGGGGCTAGCGGGATTCAATGAGCAGTTCTTC	CASSLAGLAGFNEQFF
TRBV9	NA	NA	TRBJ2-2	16	TGTGCCAGCAGCGTAGAACAGGGTGGGTCTCGCGGGGAGCTGTTTTTT	CASSVEQGGSRGELFF
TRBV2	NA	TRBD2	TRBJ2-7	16	TGTGCCAGCAGTCCACTCCTAACGGGAGGGCCCTACGAGCAGTACTTC	CASSPLLTGGPYEQYF
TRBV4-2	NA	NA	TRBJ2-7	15	TGTGCCAGCAGCCAAGATTACCCGGGGGAATACGAGCAGTACTTC	CASSQDYPGEYEQYF
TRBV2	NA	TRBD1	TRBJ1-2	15	TGTGCCAGCAGGGCTGACAGGGGGCGAATATATGGCTACACCTTC	CASRADRGRIYGYTF
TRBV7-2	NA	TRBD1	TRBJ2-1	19	TGTGCCAGCAGCTCCCCCCCCAGACAGGGTCAAAGCTCCTACAATGAGCAGTTCTTC	CASSSPPRQGQSSYNEQFF
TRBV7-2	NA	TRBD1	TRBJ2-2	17	TGTGCCAGCAGCTTATTGGGACAGGGGGCCGTCACCGGGGAGCTGTTTTTT	CASSLLGQGAVTGELFF